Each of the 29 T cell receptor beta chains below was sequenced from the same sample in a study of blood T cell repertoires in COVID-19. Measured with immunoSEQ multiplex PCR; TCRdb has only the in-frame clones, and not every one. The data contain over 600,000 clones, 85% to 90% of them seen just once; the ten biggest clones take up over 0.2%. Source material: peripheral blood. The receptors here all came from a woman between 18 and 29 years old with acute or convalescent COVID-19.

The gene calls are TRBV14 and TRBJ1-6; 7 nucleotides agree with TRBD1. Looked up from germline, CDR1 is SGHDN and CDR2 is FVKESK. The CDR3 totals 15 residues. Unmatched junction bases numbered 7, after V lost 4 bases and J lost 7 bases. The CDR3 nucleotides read TGTGCCAGCAGCCCCCCTCCGGGACAGAATTCACCCCTCCACTTT. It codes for CASSPPPGQNSPLHF.

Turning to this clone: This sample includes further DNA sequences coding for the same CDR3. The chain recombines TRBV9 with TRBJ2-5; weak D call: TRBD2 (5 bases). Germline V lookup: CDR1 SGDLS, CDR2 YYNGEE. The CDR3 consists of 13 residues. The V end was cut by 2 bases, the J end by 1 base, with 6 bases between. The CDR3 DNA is TGTGCCAGCAGCGTGGACTCCCAAGAGACCCAGTACTTC. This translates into CASSVDSQETQYF. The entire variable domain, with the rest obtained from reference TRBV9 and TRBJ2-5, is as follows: DSGVTQTPKHLITATGQRVTLRCSPRSGDLSVYWYQQSLDQGLQFLIQYYNGEERAKGNILERFSAQQFPDLHSELNLSSLELGDSALYFCASSVDSQETQYFGPGTRLLVL.

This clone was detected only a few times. The CDR3, as DNA: TGTGCCAGCAGCCTCGGGACAGGGGTAGGCTACACCTTC. Encoded protein: CASSLGTGVGYTF. The V gene is TRBV7-9, the J gene TRBJ1-2; 10 bases fit TRBD1. V gave up 5 bases and J gave up 8 bases; unmatched junction bases: 5. The germline gives CDR1 SEHNR, CDR2 FQNEAQ (reference sequence). CDR3 length equals 13 residues.

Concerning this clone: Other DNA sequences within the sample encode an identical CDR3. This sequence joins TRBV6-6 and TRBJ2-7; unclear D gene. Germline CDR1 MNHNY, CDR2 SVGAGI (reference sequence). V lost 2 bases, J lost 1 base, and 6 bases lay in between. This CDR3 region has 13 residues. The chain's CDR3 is CASSYSRSYEQYF. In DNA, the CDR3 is TGTGCCAGCAGTTACAGCAGGTCCTACGAGCAGTACTTC.

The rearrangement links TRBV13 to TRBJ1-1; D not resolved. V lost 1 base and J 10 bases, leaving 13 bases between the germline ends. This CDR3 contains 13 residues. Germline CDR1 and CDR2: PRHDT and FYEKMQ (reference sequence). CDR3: CASSLAREVGAFF. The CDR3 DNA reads TGTGCCAGCAGCTTAGCACGTGAGGTCGGAGCTTTCTTT.

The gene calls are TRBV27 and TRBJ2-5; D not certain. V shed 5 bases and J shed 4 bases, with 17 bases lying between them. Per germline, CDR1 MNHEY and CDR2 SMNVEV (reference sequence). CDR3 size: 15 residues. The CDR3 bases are TGTGCCAGCAGTCCCTACCAGACAACGGCAGAGACCCAGTACTTC. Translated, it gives CASSPYQTTAETQYF.

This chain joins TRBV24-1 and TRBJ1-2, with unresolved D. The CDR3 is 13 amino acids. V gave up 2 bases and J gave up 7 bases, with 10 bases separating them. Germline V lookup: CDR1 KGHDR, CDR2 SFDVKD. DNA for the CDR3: TGTGCCACCAGTGATTCCGGTCGAGGTGGCTACACCTTC. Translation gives CATSDSGRGGYTF.

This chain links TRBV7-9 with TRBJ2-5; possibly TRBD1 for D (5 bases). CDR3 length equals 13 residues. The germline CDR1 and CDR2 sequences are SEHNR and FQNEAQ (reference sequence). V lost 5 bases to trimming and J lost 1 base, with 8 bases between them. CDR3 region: CASSPDSQETQYF. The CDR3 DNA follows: TGTGCCAGCAGCCCTGACAGCCAAGAGACCCAGTACTTC.

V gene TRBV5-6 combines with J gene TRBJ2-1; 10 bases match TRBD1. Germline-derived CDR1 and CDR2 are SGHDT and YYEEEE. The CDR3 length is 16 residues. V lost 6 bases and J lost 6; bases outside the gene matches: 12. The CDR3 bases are TGTGCCAGCACCATTGCCCCAGGACAGGGGGGCAATGAGCAGTTCTTC. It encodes CASTIAPGQGGNEQFF.

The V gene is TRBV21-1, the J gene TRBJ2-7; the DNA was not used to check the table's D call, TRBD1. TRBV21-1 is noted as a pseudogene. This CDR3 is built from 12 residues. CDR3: CASSTAYRGQYF. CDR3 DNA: TGTGCCAGCAGCACAGCCTACAGGGGGCAGTACTTC.

In DNA, the CDR3 is TGCGCCAGCAGTCAATCTTCTCCGGGGGTATCTGGCTACACCTTC. It translates to CASSQSSPGVSGYTF. The V gene is TRBV23-1, the J gene TRBJ1-2; TRBD1 is a possible D gene (5 bases). TRBV23-1 is an open reading frame, and its role is uncertain. The CDR3 runs to 15 residues. The V end was cut by 0 bases, the J end by 7 bases, with 15 bases between.

CDR3 DNA sequence: TGTGCCAGCTCACCACTTGGGGGCTTCGACTATGGCTACACCTTC. Protein: CASSPLGGFDYGYTF. The V and J genes are TRBV18 and TRBJ1-2; D is perhaps TRBD1 (6 bases). Germline-derived CDR1 and CDR2 are KGHSH and LQKENI. This CDR3 is 15 amino acids long. Trimming stripped 1 base from V and 3 bases from J, with 12 bases between.

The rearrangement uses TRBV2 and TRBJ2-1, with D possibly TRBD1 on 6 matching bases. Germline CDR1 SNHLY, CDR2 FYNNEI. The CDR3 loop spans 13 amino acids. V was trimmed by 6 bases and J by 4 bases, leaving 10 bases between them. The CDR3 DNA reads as TGTGCCAGCAGAGGGGGTACGTACAATGAGCAGTTCTTC. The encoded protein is CASRGGTYNEQFF.

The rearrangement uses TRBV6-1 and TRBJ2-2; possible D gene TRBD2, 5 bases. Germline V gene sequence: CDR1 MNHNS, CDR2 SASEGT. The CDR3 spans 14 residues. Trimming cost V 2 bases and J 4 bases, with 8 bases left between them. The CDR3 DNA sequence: TGTGCCAGCAGTGAAATCCGGGGCACCGGGGAGCTGTTTTTT. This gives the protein CASSEIRGTGELFF.

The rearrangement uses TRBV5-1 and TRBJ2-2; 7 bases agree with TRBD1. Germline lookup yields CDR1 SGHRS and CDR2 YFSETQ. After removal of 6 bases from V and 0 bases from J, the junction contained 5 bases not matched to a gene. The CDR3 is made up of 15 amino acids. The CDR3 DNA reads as TGCGCCAGCATCACCGGGACAGCGAACACCGGGGAGCTGTTTTTT. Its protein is CASITGTANTGELFF.

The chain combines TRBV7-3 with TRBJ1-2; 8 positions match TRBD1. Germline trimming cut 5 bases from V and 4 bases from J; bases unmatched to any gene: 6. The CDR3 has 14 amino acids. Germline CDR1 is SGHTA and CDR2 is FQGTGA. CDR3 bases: TGTGCCAGCAGCCCTTCCGGGACAGGCTATGGCTACACCTTC. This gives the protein CASSPSGTGYGYTF.

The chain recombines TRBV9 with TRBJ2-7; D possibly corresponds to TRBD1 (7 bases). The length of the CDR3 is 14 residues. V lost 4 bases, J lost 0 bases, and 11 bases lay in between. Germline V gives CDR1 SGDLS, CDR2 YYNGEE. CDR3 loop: CASSPQGGSYEQYF. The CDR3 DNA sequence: TGTGCCAGCAGCCCCCAGGGGGGCTCCTACGAGCAGTACTTC.

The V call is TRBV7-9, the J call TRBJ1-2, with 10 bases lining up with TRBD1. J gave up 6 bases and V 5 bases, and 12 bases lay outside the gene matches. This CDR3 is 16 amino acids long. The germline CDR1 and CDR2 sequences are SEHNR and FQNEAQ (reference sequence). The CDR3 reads CASSPRDRDRGHGYTF. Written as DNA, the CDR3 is TGTGCCAGCAGCCCCCGCGACCGGGACAGGGGACATGGCTACACCTTC.

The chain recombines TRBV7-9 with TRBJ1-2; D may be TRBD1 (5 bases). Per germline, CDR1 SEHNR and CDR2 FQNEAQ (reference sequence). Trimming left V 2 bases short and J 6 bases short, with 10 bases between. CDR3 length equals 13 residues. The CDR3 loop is CASSLQGYHGYTF. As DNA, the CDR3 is TGTGCCAGCAGCTTACAGGGATATCATGGCTACACCTTC.

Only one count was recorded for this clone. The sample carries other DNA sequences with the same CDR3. The CDR3 sequence: CASSDPRVSGNTIYF. CDR3 in DNA: TGTGCCAGCAGTGATCCCAGGGTTTCTGGAAACACCATATATTTT. This chain uses TRBV6-1 with TRBJ1-3; weak D call: TRBD1 (5 bases). CDR3 length: 15 amino acids. Trimming removed 3 bases at V and 1 base at J, with 10 bases between. Germline loops: CDR1 MNHNS, CDR2 SASEGT.

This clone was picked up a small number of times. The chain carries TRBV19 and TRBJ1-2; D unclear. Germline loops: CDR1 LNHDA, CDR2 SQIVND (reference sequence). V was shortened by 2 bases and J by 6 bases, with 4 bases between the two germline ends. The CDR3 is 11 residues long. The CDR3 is CASSITDGYTF. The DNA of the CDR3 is TGTGCCAGTAGTATAACAGATGGCTACACCTTC.

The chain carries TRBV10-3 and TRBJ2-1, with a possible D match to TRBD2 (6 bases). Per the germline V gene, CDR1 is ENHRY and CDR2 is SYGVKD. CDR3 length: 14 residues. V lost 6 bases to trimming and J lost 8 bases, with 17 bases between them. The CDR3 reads CAIRVGTSSDEQFF. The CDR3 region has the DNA TGTGCCATCAGGGTAGGAACTAGCAGTGATGAGCAGTTCTTC.

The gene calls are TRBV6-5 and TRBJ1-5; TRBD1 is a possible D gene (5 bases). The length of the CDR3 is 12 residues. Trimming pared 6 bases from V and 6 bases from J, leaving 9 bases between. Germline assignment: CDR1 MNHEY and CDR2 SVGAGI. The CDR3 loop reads CASSTGGQPQHF. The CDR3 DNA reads TGTGCCAGCAGCACCGGGGGTCAGCCCCAGCATTTT.

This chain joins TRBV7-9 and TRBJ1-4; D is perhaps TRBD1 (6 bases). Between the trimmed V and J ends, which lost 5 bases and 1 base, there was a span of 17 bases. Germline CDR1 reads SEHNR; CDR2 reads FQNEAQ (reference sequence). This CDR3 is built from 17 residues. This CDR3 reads CASSPPLQGQTNEKLFF. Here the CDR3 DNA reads TGTGCCAGCAGCCCCCCCCTCCAGGGACAAACTAATGAAAAACTGTTTTTT.

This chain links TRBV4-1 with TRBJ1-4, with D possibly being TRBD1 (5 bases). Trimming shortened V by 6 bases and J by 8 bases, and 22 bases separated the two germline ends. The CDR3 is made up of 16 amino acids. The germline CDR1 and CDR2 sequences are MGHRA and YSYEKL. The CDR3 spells CASSPTPSGLDEKLFF. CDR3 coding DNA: TGCGCCAGCAGTCCAACCCCCTCAGGGTTAGACGAAAAACTGTTTTTT.

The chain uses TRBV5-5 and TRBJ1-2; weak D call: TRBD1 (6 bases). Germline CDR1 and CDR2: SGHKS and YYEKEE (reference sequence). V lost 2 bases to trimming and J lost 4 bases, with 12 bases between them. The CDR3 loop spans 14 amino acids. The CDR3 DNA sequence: TGTGCCAGCAGCTTATGGTGGACAGTCTATGGCTACACCTTC. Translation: CASSLWWTVYGYTF.

CDR3 in DNA: TGCGCCAGCAGCCATCTCCGAGGGGGACAGGGAGGAGAAGGCTACACCTTC. It yields the protein CASSHLRGGQGGEGYTF. The chain employs TRBV4-1 and TRBJ1-2, with 9 bases lining up with TRBD1. The CDR3 extends over 17 amino acids. V was pared by 3 bases and J by 8 bases, with 16 bases of the junction left unmatched. CDR1 MGHRA and CDR2 YSYEKL come from the germline V gene.

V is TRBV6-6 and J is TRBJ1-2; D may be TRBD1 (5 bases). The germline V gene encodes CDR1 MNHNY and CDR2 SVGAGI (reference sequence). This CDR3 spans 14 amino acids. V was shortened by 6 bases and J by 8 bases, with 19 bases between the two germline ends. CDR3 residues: CASSFETGSSGYTF. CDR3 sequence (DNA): TGTGCCAGCAGCTTCGAAACAGGTTCAAGCGGCTACACCTTC.

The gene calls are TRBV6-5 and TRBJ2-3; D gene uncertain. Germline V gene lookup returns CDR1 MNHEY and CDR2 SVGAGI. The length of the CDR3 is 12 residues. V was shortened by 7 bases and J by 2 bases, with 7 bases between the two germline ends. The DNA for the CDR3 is TGTGCCAGCACCTCCGTCACAGATACGCAGTATTTT. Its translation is CASTSVTDTQYF.